One and the same sample provided the 14 T cell receptor beta chains below, sequenced in a study of T-cell reconstitution after alpha-beta-depleted transplantation in children. The TCRbeta library incorporated unique molecular identifiers. TCRdb analysed the PCR reads with MiXCR anew, one entry per CDR3 protein. The sample comprises around 490,000 distinct CDR3 sequences, 11% of which are singletons, and approximately 15% rests with the top ten. The sequencing used PBMCs, mostly from graft donor cells, collected 180 days after TCRalphabeta/CD19-depleted stem cell transplant. Every receptor here comes from a female patient aged 2-15 years who had a stem cell transplant for aplastic anemia, so the T cells may come from the graft donor.

The chain recombines TRBV18 with TRBJ2-7, with TRBD2 identical over 7 bases. Per the germline V gene, CDR1 is KGHSH and CDR2 is LQKENI. With V trimmed by 4 bases and J by 3 bases, 6 bases remained unmatched. This CDR3 spans 14 amino acids. CDR3 nucleotide sequence: TGTGCCAGCTCACTACAGCGGGGCGACTACGAGCAGTACTTC. This encodes CASSLQRGDYEQYF.

The chain combines TRBV28 with TRBJ2-7, with D tentatively TRBD1 (5 bases). V was clipped by 6 bases and J by 0 bases, with 15 bases between them. This CDR3 comprises 15 residues. Germline CDR1 MDHEN, CDR2 SYDVKM. The CDR3 nucleotides read TGTGCCAGCAGGGTAACAGGCTCCCCCTCCTACGAGCAGTACTTC. Translated: CASRVTGSPSYEQYF.

The chain joins TRBV20-1 to TRBJ2-7; TRBD2 agrees at 8 bases. Germline values: CDR1 DFQATT, CDR2 SNEGSKA (reference sequence). V lost 6 bases, J lost 2 bases, and 9 bases stayed unmatched. The CDR3 contains 14 residues. The CDR3 sequence is CSAPVVSGTYEQYF. The CDR3 coding sequence is TGCAGTGCCCCCGTTGTTAGCGGGACCTACGAGCAGTACTTC.

This clonotype appeared a few times. This sequence joins TRBV4-2 and TRBJ2-7; 7 bases agree with TRBD2. Germline lookup yields CDR1 LGHNA and CDR2 YNFKEQ. The CDR3 loop spans 15 amino acids. J was trimmed by 1 base and V by 1 base; bases with no gene match: 4. The CDR3, as DNA: TGTGCCAGCAGCCAAGCCCACGGGGGGTCCTACGAGCAGTACTTC. It translates to CASSQAHGGSYEQYF.

This clonotype has ten or more counts. The chain recombines TRBV4-3 with TRBJ2-1; TRBD2 matches at 10 bases. The CDR3 runs 16 residues. The ends lost 3 bases at V and 2 bases at J; junction bases unmatched: 4. Germline lookup yields CDR1 LGHNA and CDR2 YSLEER. The CDR3, as DNA: TGCGCCAGCAGCCACCGGACTAGCGGCCCCTACAATGAGCAGTTCTTC. The encoded protein is CASSHRTSGPYNEQFF.

The V gene is TRBV7-2, the J gene TRBJ2-7; D is ambiguous. V lost 4 bases and J 3 bases, leaving 16 bases between the germline ends. Looked up from germline, CDR1 is SGHTA and CDR2 is FQGNSA. The length of the CDR3 is 15 residues. The CDR3 nucleotides read TGTGCCAGCAGCTCCGAAGAAGGAACCGGCTACGAGCAGTACTTC. Amino acid sequence: CASSSEEGTGYEQYF.

The table lists this clonotype with a few counts. CDR3 region: CASSVGRGGGYEQYF. As DNA, the CDR3 is TGTGCCAGCAGCGTAGGACGAGGGGGCGGCTACGAGCAGTACTTC. The chain has TRBV9 and TRBJ2-7; the match to TRBD1 covers 7 bases. V gave up 0 bases and J gave up 3 bases; unmatched junction bases: 6. This CDR3 is built from 15 residues. Germline V gene data show CDR1 as SGDLS and CDR2 as YYNGEE.

This clonotype has more than one count but fewer than ten. The chain employs TRBV20-1 and TRBJ1-1, with D tentatively TRBD1 (6 bases). This CDR3 comprises 12 residues. Germline V gene lookup returns CDR1 DFQATT and CDR2 SNEGSKA (reference sequence). Between the trimmed V and J ends, which lost 5 bases and 4 bases, there was a span of 11 bases. The DNA of the CDR3 is TGCAGTGCTCTGGACAGCCGCACTGAAGCTTTCTTT. Translation: CSALDSRTEAFF.

This clonotype was seen many times. The V and J genes are TRBV28 and TRBJ2-7; TRBD1 matches 8 bases. This CDR3 is built from 13 residues. J was trimmed by 3 bases and V by 6 bases; bases with no gene match: 4. Germline loops: CDR1 MDHEN, CDR2 SYDVKM. CDR3 sequence (DNA): TGTGCCAGCAGGGGGGACAGGCTCTACGAGCAGTACGTC. Residues: CASRGDRLYEQYV.

With respect to this clonotype: An end of the junction differs from the germline gene, which may be a read error. The chain carries TRBV7-9 and TRBJ2-5; D possibly uses TRBD1 or TRBD2 (6 bases each). This CDR3 is 14 amino acids long. CDR1 and CDR2 from the germline V gene are SEHNR and FQNEAQ (reference sequence). CDR3 bases: TGTGCCAGCAGCCCCTGGGGGGCCCAAGAGATCCAGTACTTC. This codes for CASSPWGAQEIQYF.

The chain employs TRBV5-1 and TRBJ1-2; the D is unclear. V lost 2 bases and J 0 bases, leaving 11 bases between the germline ends. The CDR3 runs 15 residues. Germline V gene data show CDR1 as SGHRS and CDR2 as YFSETQ. The CDR3 protein is CASSFSSEPNYGYTF. CDR3 sequence (DNA): TGCGCCAGCAGCTTTTCCAGCGAACCTAACTATGGCTACACCTTC.

This chain joins TRBV11-1 and TRBJ1-3; D possibly corresponds to TRBD1 (5 bases). Germline V lookup: CDR1 SGHAT, CDR2 FQDESV (reference sequence). The CDR3 contains 17 residues. V dropped 4 bases and J dropped 0 bases, with 16 bases sitting between them. The CDR3 loop is CASSSRPGPSSGNTIYF. The CDR3 DNA sequence: TGTGCCAGCAGCTCACGACCGGGACCGAGCTCTGGAAACACCATATATTTT.

This clonotype appeared many times. V is TRBV3-1 and J is TRBJ1-3; D uncertain. This CDR3 is 15 amino acids long. V lost 5 bases, J lost 0 bases, and 11 bases lay in between. The V gene's germline CDR1 is LGHDT and CDR2 YNNKEL (reference sequence). In DNA form, the CDR3 reads TGTGCCAGCAGCTCCGGACGGCGCTCTGGAAACACCATATATTTT. Translating gives CASSSGRRSGNTIYF.

The rearrangement joins TRBV29-1 to TRBJ2-7; tentative D call: TRBD1 (5 bases). The germline V and J ends were trimmed by 2 bases and 6 bases, with 11 bases remaining between them. CDR3 size: 12 residues. The germline V gene has CDR1 SQVTM and CDR2 ANQGSEA. The CDR3 nucleotides read TGCAGCGTTGAAAGTGGGGCTTTCGAGCAGTACTTC. This gives the protein CSVESGAFEQYF.